The 17 T cell receptor beta chains reported below all come from one sample, sequenced in a study of CD8+ T cells in alopecia areata. Extracted RNA was reverse transcribed into cDNA, the sequencing template. Some clones are missing from TCRdb's copy, which holds only in-frame ones; the method was immunoSEQ multiplex PCR. The table includes more than 150,000 clones, 50% to 65% detected once. This material consisted of CD8+ T cells sorted from blood, taken at week 0. The receptors originated from a human donor with alopecia areata.

DNA for the CDR3: TGTGCCTGGAGTGACAGTTCCTACGAGCAGTACTTC. It encodes CAWSDSSYEQYF. The chain employs TRBV30 and TRBJ2-7; D is unclear. This CDR3 spans 12 amino acids. Trimming removed 1 base at V and 1 base at J, with 5 bases between. Germline V CDR1 and CDR2: GTSNPN, SVGIG (reference sequence).

This clone was seen a handful of times. The chain is built from TRBV29-1 and TRBJ1-2, with 7 bases fitting TRBD1. The trim removed 2 bases at V and 5 bases at J, leaving 8 bases unmatched. The germline V gene has CDR1 SQVTM and CDR2 ANQGSEA. The CDR3 is 14 amino acids. Here the CDR3 DNA reads TGCAGCGTTGAATCAGGGGGGCGCTCTTATGGCTACACCTTC. Its translation: CSVESGGRSYGYTF.

This clone was detected a few times. This chain joins TRBV29-1 and TRBJ2-1, with unresolved D. Trimming pared 6 bases from V and 5 bases from J, leaving 17 bases between. The CDR3 has 14 amino acids. Germline V gene sequence: CDR1 SQVTM, CDR2 ANQGSEA. The CDR3 coding sequence is TGCAGCGTGCTCAAAGGGCTTCGGCACAATGAGCAGTTCTTC. Its translation: CSVLKGLRHNEQFF.

This chain joins TRBV29-1 and TRBJ1-4; D is possibly TRBD1 (6 bases). The V end lost 7 bases, the J end lost 7 bases, and 22 bases lay between the germline ends. Germline V CDR1 and CDR2: SQVTM, ANQGSEA. CDR3 size: 15 residues. CDR3 in amino acids: CSAAGTSKGSEKLFF. In DNA form, the CDR3 reads TGCAGCGCCGCTGGGACATCGAAAGGGAGTGAAAAACTGTTTTTT.

This chain links TRBV6-6 with TRBJ2-2; D is unresolved. The V and J ends lost 0 bases and 10 bases respectively, with 6 bases between them. This CDR3 has 12 residues. Germline CDR1 MNHNY, CDR2 SVGAGI (reference sequence). CDR3 nucleotide sequence: TGTGCCAGCAGTTACTCTCCCGAGGAGCTGTTTTTT. As protein: CASSYSPEELFF.

This clone was picked up a small number of times. The rearrangement links TRBV5-1 to TRBJ2-7; D gene unclear. V lost 2 bases, J lost 2 bases, and 11 bases lay in between. Germline CDR1 and CDR2: SGHRS and YFSETQ. The CDR3 consists of 14 residues. DNA of the CDR3: TGCGCCAGCAGCTTCAGCCCAGGAACCTACGAGCAGTACTTC. It is translated as CASSFSPGTYEQYF.

This clone has more than one count but fewer than ten. The chain employs TRBV30 and TRBJ2-1; D is uncertain. V was shortened by 1 base and J by 4 bases, with 11 bases between the two germline ends. The germline V gene encodes CDR1 GTSNPN and CDR2 SVGIG (reference sequence). The CDR3 contains 14 residues. The CDR3 loop reads CAWSGKLLYNEQFF. The CDR3 coding sequence is TGTGCCTGGAGTGGGAAGTTACTATACAATGAGCAGTTCTTC.

The CDR3 sequence is CSGQGGETQYF. CDR3 nucleotide sequence: TGCAGCGGGCAGGGGGGCGAGACCCAGTACTTC. The chain has TRBV29-1 and TRBJ2-5; the D gene is possibly TRBD1 (7 bases). This CDR3 spans 11 amino acids. The V and J ends lost 7 bases and 5 bases respectively, with 11 bases between them. Germline lookup yields CDR1 SQVTM and CDR2 ANQGSEA.

The chain combines TRBV30 with TRBJ1-2, with TRBD1 matching 7 bases. From germline, CDR1 is GTSNPN and CDR2 SVGIG (reference sequence). This CDR3 is 15 amino acids long. The V segment lost 3 bases and the J segment 2 bases; nucleotides outside the gene matches: 9. CDR3 nucleotide sequence: TGTGCCTGGAGCCTTCTTCCGGGACAGAACTATGGCTACACCTTC. Translation gives CAWSLLPGQNYGYTF. The full variable domain, completed using reference TRBV30 and TRBJ1-2, is SQTIHQWPATLVQPVGSPLSLECTVEGTSNPNLYWYRQAAGRGLQLLFYSVGIGQISSEVPQNLSASRPQDRQFILSSKKLLLSDSGFYLCAWSLLPGQNYGYTFGSGTRLTVV.

This chain uses TRBV4-3 with TRBJ1-2; weak D call: TRBD1 (5 bases). The CDR3 has 13 amino acids. V lost 2 bases to trimming and J lost 7 bases, with 11 bases between them. Germline values: CDR1 LGHNA, CDR2 YSLEER. The CDR3 region has the DNA TGCGCCAGCAGCCAATCCCGGGGACGTGGCTACACCTTC. Translating it yields CASSQSRGRGYTF.

The rearrangement links TRBV7-9 to TRBJ2-3; a possible D gene is TRBD1 (5 bases). Germline values: CDR1 SEHNR, CDR2 FQNEAQ (reference sequence). CDR3 length: 17 amino acids. V was shortened by 5 bases and J by 9 bases, with 27 bases between the two germline ends. This CDR3 reads CASSGKQGAVHWETQYF. CDR3 nucleotides: TGTGCCAGCAGCGGGAAACAAGGGGCGGTGCATTGGGAAACGCAGTATTTT.

In this sample, this clone turned up a few times. The chain employs TRBV5-4 and TRBJ1-1; unclear D gene. Trimming took 4 bases from V and 8 from J, leaving 9 bases between them. The germline V gene has CDR1 SGHNT and CDR2 YYREEE (reference sequence). The CDR3 length is 11 residues. As DNA, the CDR3 is TGTGCCAGCAGCGGCACGGGGGAAGCTTTCTTT. The encoded protein is CASSGTGEAFF.

The rearrangement links TRBV11-2 to TRBJ2-3; D might be TRBD1 (7 bases). The CDR3 covers 16 residues. V was cut by 6 bases and J by 3 bases, with 19 bases left in between. Germline V gives CDR1 SGHAT, CDR2 FQNNGV. Here the CDR3 DNA reads TGTGCCAGCAGTCTCAGGGGGAGGTTCCGGACAGATACGCAGTATTTT. It codes for CASSLRGRFRTDTQYF.

This clone was seen a few times. V is TRBV29-1 and J is TRBJ1-4, with 7 nucleotides matching TRBD1. The CDR3 is 13 residues long. Germline CDR1 reads SQVTM; CDR2 reads ANQGSEA. V gave up 0 bases and J gave up 7 bases; unmatched junction bases: 2. CDR3: CSVEDRGTEKLFF. DNA for the CDR3: TGCAGCGTTGAAGACAGGGGGACTGAAAAACTGTTTTTT.

This clone has just a few counts. This chain connects TRBV7-8 to TRBJ1-1; 9 positions match TRBD1. With V trimmed by 5 bases and J by 3 bases, 13 bases remained unmatched. Germline V lookup: CDR1 SGHVS, CDR2 FQNEAQ. The CDR3 extends over 17 amino acids. CDR3 nucleotides: TGTGCCAGCAGCCGAGGACAGGGGAGTTTGGGGGACACTGAAGCTTTCTTT. The encoded protein is CASSRGQGSLGDTEAFF.

V gene TRBV29-1 combines with J gene TRBJ2-3, with a possible D match to TRBD1 (6 bases). Between the trimmed V and J ends, which lost 8 bases and 4 bases, there was a span of 16 bases. The CDR3 loop spans 13 amino acids. The germline V gene encodes CDR1 SQVTM and CDR2 ANQGSEA. In DNA, the CDR3 is TGCAGCATATTACAGGGTTTCCCAGATACGCAGTATTTT. Protein: CSILQGFPDTQYF.

The rearrangement links TRBV9 to TRBJ1-2; TRBD1 is a possible D gene (5 bases). Germline V lookup: CDR1 SGDLS, CDR2 YYNGEE. This CDR3 has 14 residues. The V end was cut by 4 bases, the J end by 3 bases, with 13 bases between. The CDR3 nucleotides are TGTGCCAGCAGCCCAGTCCAGGGTGACTATGGCTACACCTTC. Its protein product is CASSPVQGDYGYTF.